These 15 T cell receptor beta chains originate from one sample sequenced in a study of identical twins (dated by TCRdb to about 2016). Receptor libraries were prepared by 5' RACE. Sequencing was performed on an Illumina HiSeq 2000. Using fastp trimming at Q25 and MiXCR clonotype assembly, TCRdb reanalyzed the public sequencing data and kept in-frame beta chains. A single entry per CDR3 protein holds the most common genes and DNA from its merged rows. This sample has a few hundred thousand distinct CDR3 sequences in its table, and roughly 9.9% of those were observed once. Of the sample, under 3.5% falls within the top ten clones. The same sample was also used in a study of yellow fever vaccine responses in identical twins.

Sequenced material: PBMCs. These receptors were taken from a woman aged 18-30 years in good health.

This clonotype was detected ten times or more. The CDR3 sequence is CSVRLAGWEFF. The DNA of the CDR3 is TGCAGCGTGAGGCTAGCGGGGTGGGAGTTCTTC. The chain couples TRBV29-1 to TRBJ2-1; 9 bases line up with TRBD2. Germline values: CDR1 SQVTM, CDR2 ANQGSEA. V trimming: 6 bases; J trimming: 14 bases; junction bases outside the gene matches: 8. The CDR3 runs 11 residues.

This chain uses TRBV15 with TRBJ1-2; unclear D gene. This CDR3 is built from 15 residues. The V and J ends lost 0 bases and 6 bases respectively, with 14 bases between them. The V gene's germline CDR1 is LNHNV and CDR2 YYDKDF (reference sequence). DNA for the CDR3: TGTGCCACCAGCAGAGATCTTACCCCCCTGAATGGCTACACCTTC. As protein: CATSRDLTPLNGYTF. The entire variable domain, with the rest obtained from reference TRBV15 and TRBJ1-2, is as follows: DAMVIQNPRYQVTQFGKPVTLSCSQTLNHNVMYWYQQKSSQAPKLLFHYYDKDFNNEADTPDNFQSRRPNTSFCFLDIRSPGLGDTAMYLCATSRDLTPLNGYTFGSGTRLTVV.

This clonotype has only a few counts. V is TRBV20-1 and J is TRBJ2-7; D may be TRBD2 (6 bases). From germline, CDR1 is DFQATT and CDR2 SNEGSKA (reference sequence). CDR3 length equals 13 residues. The ends were cut back, 4 bases at V and 4 bases at J, with 14 bases in the middle. CDR3 in amino acids: CSANLGGRYEQYF. CDR3 DNA: TGCAGTGCTAATCTGGGGGGACGGTACGAGCAGTACTTC.

This clonotype came up a few times. CDR3 loop: CSAVGVEQFF. CDR3 coding DNA: TGCAGCGCTGTTGGGGTTGAGCAGTTCTTC. This sequence joins TRBV29-1 and TRBJ2-1; unclear D gene. This CDR3 is 10 amino acids long. Looked up from germline, CDR1 is SQVTM and CDR2 is ANQGSEA. Trimming removed 7 bases from V and 9 bases from J, with 10 bases in between.

The rearrangement uses TRBV6-1 and TRBJ2-7; 10 nucleotides match TRBD1. V lost 7 bases to trimming and J lost 1 base; unmatched junction nucleotides: 7. Germline values: CDR1 MNHNS, CDR2 SASEGT. This CDR3 is built from 15 residues. This CDR3 reads CASTVRGQGSYEQYF. The CDR3, as DNA: TGTGCCAGCACCGTACGGGGACAGGGGTCCTACGAGCAGTACTTC.

This clonotype was observed a handful of times. The V and J genes are TRBV2 and TRBJ2-7, with 10 bases lining up with TRBD1. CDR3 length: 14 residues. The ends lost 6 bases at V and 5 bases at J; junction bases unmatched: 7. Germline V gives CDR1 SNHLY, CDR2 FYNNEI. This chain's CDR3 is CASRNPGQGHEQYF. As DNA, the CDR3 is TGTGCCAGCAGAAACCCGGGACAGGGGCACGAGCAGTACTTC. Complete variable domain (other parts from reference TRBV2 and TRBJ2-7): EPEVTQTPSHQVTQMGQEVILRCVPISNHLYFYWYRQILGQKVEFLVSFYNNEISEKSEIFDDQFSVERPDGSNFTLKIRSTKLEDSAMYFCASRNPGQGHEQYFGPGTRLTVT.

This chain connects TRBV11-1 to TRBJ2-7; D not certain. Per germline, CDR1 SGHAT and CDR2 FQDESV (reference sequence). V lost 4 bases and J 2 bases, leaving 12 bases between the germline ends. This CDR3 has 14 residues. The CDR3 is CASSSRLEAYEQYF. CDR3 bases: TGTGCCAGCAGCTCCCGGCTAGAAGCCTACGAGCAGTACTTC.

This clonotype was counted ten times or more. V and J are TRBV2 and TRBJ2-1, with 11 bases that match TRBD2. The CDR3 has 14 amino acids. The J segment lost 4 bases and the V segment lost 8 bases, leaving 4 bases of the junction unmatched. In germline, CDR1 is SNHLY, CDR2 FYNNEI. CDR3 sequence (DNA): TGTGCCAGCTTTCTAGCGGGAGGTTACAATGAGCAGTTCTTC. Translation gives CASFLAGGYNEQFF.

There are a few counts of this clonotype. The chain recombines TRBV12-3 or TRBV12-4 with TRBJ2-7, with D maybe TRBD2 (5 bases). This CDR3 is built from 14 residues. Between the trimmed V and J ends, which lost 4 bases and 0 bases, there was a span of 10 bases. As DNA, the CDR3 is TGTGCCAGCAGTTCGGACGGGAACTCCTACGAGCAGTACTTC. This codes for CASSSDGNSYEQYF.

This clonotype occurred a few times. The chain is built from TRBV28 and TRBJ2-1; 7 bases align to TRBD1. V gave up 4 bases and J gave up 4 bases; unmatched junction bases: 7. This CDR3 is 15 amino acids long. Germline CDR1 reads MDHEN; CDR2 reads SYDVKM. CDR3 loop: CASSYTGTVYNEQFF. The CDR3 DNA reads TGTGCCAGCAGTTATACCGGGACAGTGTACAATGAGCAGTTCTTC.

The V gene is TRBV7-2, the J gene TRBJ1-2; no definite D call. There are 12 residues in the CDR3. Germline-derived CDR1 and CDR2 are SGHTA and FQGNSA. Deletions cut 5 bases from V and 6 bases from J, with 10 bases between. The CDR3: CASSPPGHGYTF. In DNA form, the CDR3 reads TGTGCCAGCAGCCCCCCCGGACATGGCTACACCTTC. Based on the CDR3 plus reference TRBV7-2 and TRBJ1-2, the full variable domain is GAGVSQSPSNKVTEKGKDVELRCDPISGHTALYWYRQSLGQGLEFLIYFQGNSAPDKSGLPSDRFSAERTGGSVSTLTIQRTQQEDSAVYLCASSPPGHGYTFGSGTRLTVV.

This clonotype has more than one count but fewer than ten. This rearrangement joins TRBV6-5 to TRBJ2-3, with 9 bases aligning to TRBD2. This CDR3 comprises 17 residues. The J segment lost 4 bases and the V segment lost 0 bases, leaving 8 bases of the junction unmatched. CDR1 and CDR2 from the germline V gene are MNHEY and SVGAGI. This CDR3 reads CASSYSGGGLAPDTQYF. CDR3 sequence (DNA): TGTGCCAGCAGTTACTCGGGCGGGGGACTAGCTCCAGATACGCAGTATTTT.

J is TRBJ2-6 and V is TRBV5-1; D gene ambiguous. V dropped 4 bases and J dropped 1 base, with 12 bases sitting between them. The CDR3 covers 16 residues. Germline CDR1 SGHRS, CDR2 YFSETQ. The CDR3 spells CASSNRTASGANVLTF. CDR3 nucleotides: TGCGCCAGCAGCAACCGGACCGCATCTGGGGCCAACGTCCTGACTTTC.

Ten or more counts support this clonotype. The chain employs TRBV4-2 and TRBJ2-7; the match to TRBD1 covers 10 bases. CDR3 size: 15 residues. V dropped 4 bases and J dropped 4; count of bases not matched to a gene: 7. Germline V gene data show CDR1 as LGHNA and CDR2 as YNFKEQ. CDR3 coding DNA: TGTGCCAGCAGCCGGGGGACAGGGGATTTGTACGAGCAGTACTTC. Encoded protein: CASSRGTGDLYEQYF.

This clonotype was seen ten or more times. The chain is built from TRBV7-2 and TRBJ2-3; 7 bases align to TRBD2. Trimming cost V 4 bases and J 0 bases; bases outside gene matches: 4. The CDR3 is 15 residues long. CDR1 and CDR2 (germline): SGHTA, FQGNSA. The CDR3 here is CASSSGSGSTDTQYF. The CDR3 DNA follows: TGTGCCAGCAGCTCGGGTAGCGGGAGCACAGATACGCAGTATTTT.